This TCR beta chain was retrieved from a study of a mutant IDH1 vaccine in newly diagnosed glioma. Profiled with immunoSEQ multiplex PCR; TCRdb holds only in-frame clones, not every one. The sample carries tens of thousands of clones, roughly 82% recorded once. Time point: week 5, during vaccination. Topical imiquimod was applied with each vaccine dose, which held 300 ug of mutant IDH1 20-mer peptide. Details on this clone: Its antigen is currently unknown.

Trimming removed 5 bases from V and 11 bases from J, with 24 bases in between. The CDR3 is 14 amino acids. Looked up from germline, CDR1 is GTSNPN and CDR2 is SVGIG (reference sequence). The chain combines TRBV30 with TRBJ2-5, with D perhaps given as TRBD1 or TRBD2 (5 bases each). This material consisted of PBMCs, taken from a glioma patient whose treatment included an IDH1 peptide vaccine. This clonotype was obtained from a woman aged 18 to 35 with glioma. Some clones in this sample may be carry-over from other donors' samples. CDR3 nucleotides: TGTGCCTGGGAACCTGGGACGGGTATGAGGGAGCAGTACTTC. Translation gives CAWEPGTGMREQYF.